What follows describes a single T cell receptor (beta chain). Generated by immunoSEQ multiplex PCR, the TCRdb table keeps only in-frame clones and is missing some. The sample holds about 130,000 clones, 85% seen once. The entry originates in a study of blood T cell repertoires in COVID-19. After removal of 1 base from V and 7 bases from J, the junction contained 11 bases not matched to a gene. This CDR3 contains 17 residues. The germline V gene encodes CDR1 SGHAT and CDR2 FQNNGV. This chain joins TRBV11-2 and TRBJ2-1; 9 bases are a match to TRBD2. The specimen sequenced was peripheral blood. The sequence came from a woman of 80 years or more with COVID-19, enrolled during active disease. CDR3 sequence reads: CASSLGALAGGKNEQFF. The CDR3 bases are TGTGCCAGCAGCTTAGGGGCTCTGGCGGGAGGGAAAAATGAGCAGTTCTTC.